This T cell receptor (beta chain) was identified in a study of blood T cell repertoires in COVID-19. At the level of the study: Spain, Italy and the United States supplied samples that represented acute and convalescent COVID-19. Nucleic acid was either cDNA or gDNA, and it came from T cells, B-cell-depleted T cells, or PBMCs.

CDR1 and CDR2 from the germline V gene are SGHNT and YYREEE (reference sequence). The V end was cut by 0 bases, the J end by 0 bases, with 12 bases between. This CDR3 contains 16 residues. In the original analysis: Amplified reference gene primers provided the basis for estimating nucleated cell counts. Clones were read by immunoSEQ multiplex PCR, and TCRdb kept only the in-frame ones, dropping some. V, J and clone size are those of that table, while D and trimming were read from the DNA. This sample has tens of thousands of clones, with just over 90% found just once. The clonotype comes from a woman aged 50 to 60 in a cohort sampled during active COVID-19. J is TRBJ1-1 and V is TRBV5-4; D unclear. Sequencing was done on a sample of peripheral blood. The CDR3 protein is CASSLGITEMNTEAFF. CDR3 DNA: TGTGCCAGCAGCTTGGGTATTACAGAAATGAACACTGAAGCTTTCTTT. The full variable domain, its missing parts supplied by reference TRBV5-4 and TRBJ1-1, is ETGVTQSPTHLIKTRGQQVTLRCSSQSGHNTVSWYQQALGQGPQFIFQYYREEENGRGNFPPRFSGLQFPNYSSELNVNALELDDSALYLCASSLGITEMNTEAFFGQGTRLTVV.